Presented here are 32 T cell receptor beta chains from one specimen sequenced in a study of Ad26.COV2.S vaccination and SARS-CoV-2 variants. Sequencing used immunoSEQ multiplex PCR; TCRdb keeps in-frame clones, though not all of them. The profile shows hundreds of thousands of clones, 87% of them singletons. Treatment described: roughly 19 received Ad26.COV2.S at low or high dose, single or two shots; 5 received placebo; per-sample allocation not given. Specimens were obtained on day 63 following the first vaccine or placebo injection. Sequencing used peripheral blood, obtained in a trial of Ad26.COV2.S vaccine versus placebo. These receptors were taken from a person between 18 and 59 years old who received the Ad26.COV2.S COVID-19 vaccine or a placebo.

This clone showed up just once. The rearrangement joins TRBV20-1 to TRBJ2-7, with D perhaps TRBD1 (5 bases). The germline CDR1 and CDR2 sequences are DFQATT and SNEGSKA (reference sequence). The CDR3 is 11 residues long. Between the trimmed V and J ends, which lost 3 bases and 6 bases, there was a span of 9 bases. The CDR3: CSARLGAEQYF. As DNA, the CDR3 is TGCAGTGCTAGGTTAGGGGCCGAGCAGTACTTC.

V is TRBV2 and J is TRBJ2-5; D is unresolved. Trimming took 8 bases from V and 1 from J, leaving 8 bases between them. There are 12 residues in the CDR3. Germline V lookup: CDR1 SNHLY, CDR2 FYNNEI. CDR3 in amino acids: CASSMSQETQYF. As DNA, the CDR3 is TGTGCCAGCTCAATGTCCCAAGAGACCCAGTACTTC.

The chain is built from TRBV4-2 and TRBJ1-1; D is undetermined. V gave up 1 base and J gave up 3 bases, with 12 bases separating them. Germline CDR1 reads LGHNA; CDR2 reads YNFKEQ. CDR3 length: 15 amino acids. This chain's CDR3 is CASSQVAVRHTEAFF. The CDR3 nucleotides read TGTGCCAGCAGCCAAGTCGCGGTACGACACACTGAAGCTTTCTTT.

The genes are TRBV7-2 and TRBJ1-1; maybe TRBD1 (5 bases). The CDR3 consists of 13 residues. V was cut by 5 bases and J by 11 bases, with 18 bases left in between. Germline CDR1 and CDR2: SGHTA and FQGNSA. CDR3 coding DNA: TGTGCCAGCAGCCCCAGGGTGGGCCCGGTGGCTTTCTTT. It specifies CASSPRVGPVAFF.

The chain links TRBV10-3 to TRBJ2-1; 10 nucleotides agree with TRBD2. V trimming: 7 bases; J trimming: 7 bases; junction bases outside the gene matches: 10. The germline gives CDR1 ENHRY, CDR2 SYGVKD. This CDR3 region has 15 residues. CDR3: CAITDLAGAGNEQFF. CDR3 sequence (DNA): TGTGCCATCACCGATCTAGCGGGAGCTGGGAATGAGCAGTTCTTC.

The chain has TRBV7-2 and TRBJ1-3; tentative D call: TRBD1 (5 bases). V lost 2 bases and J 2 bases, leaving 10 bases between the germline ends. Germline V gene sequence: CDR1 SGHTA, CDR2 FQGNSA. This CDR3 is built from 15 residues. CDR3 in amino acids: CASSLWPGTGNTIYF. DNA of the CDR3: TGTGCCAGCAGCTTATGGCCAGGGACTGGAAACACCATATATTTT.

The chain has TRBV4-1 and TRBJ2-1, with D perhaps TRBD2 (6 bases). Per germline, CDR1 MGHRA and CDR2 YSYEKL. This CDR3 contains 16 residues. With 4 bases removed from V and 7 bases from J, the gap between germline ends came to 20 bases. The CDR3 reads CASSPSVEGRVNEQFF. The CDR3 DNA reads TGCGCCAGCAGCCCGTCAGTGGAGGGTCGAGTTAATGAGCAGTTCTTC.

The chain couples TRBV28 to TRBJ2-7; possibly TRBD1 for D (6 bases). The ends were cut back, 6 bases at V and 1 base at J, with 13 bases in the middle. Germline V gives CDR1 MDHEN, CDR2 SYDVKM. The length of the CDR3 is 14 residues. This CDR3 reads CASSDRRLSYEQYF. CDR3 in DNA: TGTGCCAGCAGCGACAGGCGCCTTTCCTACGAGCAGTACTTC.

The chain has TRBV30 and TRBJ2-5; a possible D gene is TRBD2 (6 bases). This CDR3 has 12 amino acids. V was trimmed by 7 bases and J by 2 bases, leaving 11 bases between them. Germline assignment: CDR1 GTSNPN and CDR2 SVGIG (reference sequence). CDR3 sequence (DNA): TGTGCCTCCAAAGCGGGTCAAGAGACCCAGTACTTC. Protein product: CASKAGQETQYF. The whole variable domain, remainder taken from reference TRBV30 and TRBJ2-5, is SQTIHQWPATLVQPVGSPLSLECTVEGTSNPNLYWYRQAAGRGLQLLFYSVGIGQISSEVPQNLSASRPQDRQFILSSKKLLLSDSGFYLCASKAGQETQYFGPGTRLLVL.

CDR3 protein: CASSQMTGDTEAFF. CDR3 coding DNA: TGTGCCAGCAGCCAGATGACAGGGGACACTGAAGCTTTCTTT. J is TRBJ1-1 and V is TRBV3-1 (or the pseudogene TRBV3-2); TRBD1 matches 8 bases. Germline V lookup: CDR1 LGHDT, CDR2 YNNKEL (reference sequence). J lost 3 bases, V lost 3 bases, and 3 bases had no gene match. This CDR3 is 14 amino acids long.

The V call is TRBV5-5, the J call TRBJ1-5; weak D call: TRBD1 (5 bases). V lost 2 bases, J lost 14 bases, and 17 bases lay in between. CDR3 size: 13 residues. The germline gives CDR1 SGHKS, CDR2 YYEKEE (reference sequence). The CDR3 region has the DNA TGTGCCAGCAGCTTTACAAGCGGGGGTATTGAGCATTTT. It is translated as CASSFTSGGIEHF.

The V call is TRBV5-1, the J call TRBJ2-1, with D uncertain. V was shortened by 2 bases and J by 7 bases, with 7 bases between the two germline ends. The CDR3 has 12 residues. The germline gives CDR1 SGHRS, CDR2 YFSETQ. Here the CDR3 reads CASSFRDNEQFF. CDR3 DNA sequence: TGCGCCAGCAGCTTTCGAGATAATGAGCAGTTCTTC.

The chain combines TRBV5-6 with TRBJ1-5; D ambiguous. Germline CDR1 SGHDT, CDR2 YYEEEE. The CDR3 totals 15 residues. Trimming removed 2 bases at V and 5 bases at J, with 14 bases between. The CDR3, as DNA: TGTGCCAGCAGCTTTGGGTATACCCGGGATCAGCCCCAGCATTTT. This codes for CASSFGYTRDQPQHF.

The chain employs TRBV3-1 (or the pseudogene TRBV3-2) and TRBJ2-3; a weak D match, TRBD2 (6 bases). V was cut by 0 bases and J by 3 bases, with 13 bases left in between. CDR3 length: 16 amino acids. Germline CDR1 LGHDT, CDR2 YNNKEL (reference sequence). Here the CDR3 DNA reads TGTGCCAGCAGCCAAGAGCGGCTAGCGTCAACAGATACGCAGTATTTT. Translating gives CASSQERLASTDTQYF.

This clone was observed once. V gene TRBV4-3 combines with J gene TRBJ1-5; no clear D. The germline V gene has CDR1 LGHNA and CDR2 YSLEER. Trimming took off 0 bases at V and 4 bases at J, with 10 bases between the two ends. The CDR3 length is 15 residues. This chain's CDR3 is CASSQDSGWNQPQHF. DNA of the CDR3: TGCGCCAGCAGCCAAGATTCGGGGTGGAATCAGCCCCAGCATTTT.

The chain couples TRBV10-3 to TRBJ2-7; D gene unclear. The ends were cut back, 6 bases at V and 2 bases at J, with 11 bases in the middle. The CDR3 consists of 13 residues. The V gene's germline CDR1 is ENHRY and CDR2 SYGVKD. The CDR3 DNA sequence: TGTGCCATCAGGGCACACATCACCTACGAGCAGTACTTC. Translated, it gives CAIRAHITYEQYF.

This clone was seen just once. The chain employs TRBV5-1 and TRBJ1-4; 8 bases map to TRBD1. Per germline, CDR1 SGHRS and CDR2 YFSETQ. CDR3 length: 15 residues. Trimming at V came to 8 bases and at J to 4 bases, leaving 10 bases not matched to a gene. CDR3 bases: TGCGCCAGTAGGAGACAGGGGTTAGGTAATGAAAAACTGTTTTTT. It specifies CASRRQGLGNEKLFF. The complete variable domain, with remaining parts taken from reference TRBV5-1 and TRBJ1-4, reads KAGVTQTPRYLIKTRGQQVTLSCSPISGHRSVSWYQQTPGQGLQFLFEYFSETQRNKGNFPGRFSGRQFSNSRSEMNVSTLELGDSALYLCASRRQGLGNEKLFFGSGTQLSVL.

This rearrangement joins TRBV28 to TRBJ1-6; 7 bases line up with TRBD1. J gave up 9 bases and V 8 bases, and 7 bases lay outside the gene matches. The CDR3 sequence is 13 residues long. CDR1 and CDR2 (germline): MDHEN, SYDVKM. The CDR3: CASRRQGSSPLHF. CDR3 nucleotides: TGTGCCAGCCGAAGACAGGGAAGTTCACCCCTCCACTTT.

CDR3 protein: CASSQDPGQGYEQYF. For the CDR3, the DNA is TGTGCCAGCAGCCAAGATCCGGGACAGGGCTACGAGCAGTACTTC. This sequence joins TRBV14 and TRBJ2-7, with 9 bases identical to TRBD1. CDR3 length: 15 residues. CDR1 and CDR2 from the germline V gene are SGHDN and FVKESK. V shed 0 bases and J 3 bases; nucleotides not matched to a gene: 3. Complete variable domain (other parts from reference TRBV14 and TRBJ2-7): EAGVTQFPSHSVIEKGQTVTLRCDPISGHDNLYWYRRVMGKEIKFLLHFVKESKQDESGMPNNRFLAERTGGTYSTLKVQPAELEDSGVYFCASSQDPGQGYEQYFGPGTRLTVT.

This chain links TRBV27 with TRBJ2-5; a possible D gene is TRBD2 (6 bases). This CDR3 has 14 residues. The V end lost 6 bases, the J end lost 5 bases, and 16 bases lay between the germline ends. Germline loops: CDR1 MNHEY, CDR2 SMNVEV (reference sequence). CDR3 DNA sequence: TGTGCCAGCAGACCGTGGGAGGAGGGGGAGACCCAGTACTTC. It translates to CASRPWEEGETQYF.

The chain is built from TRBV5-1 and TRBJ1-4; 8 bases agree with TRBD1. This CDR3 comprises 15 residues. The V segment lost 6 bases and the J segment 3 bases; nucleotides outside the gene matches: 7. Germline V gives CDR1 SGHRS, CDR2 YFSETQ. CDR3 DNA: TGCGCCAGCACGGATTCAGGGGGCCCTAATGAAAAACTGTTTTTT. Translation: CASTDSGGPNEKLFF.

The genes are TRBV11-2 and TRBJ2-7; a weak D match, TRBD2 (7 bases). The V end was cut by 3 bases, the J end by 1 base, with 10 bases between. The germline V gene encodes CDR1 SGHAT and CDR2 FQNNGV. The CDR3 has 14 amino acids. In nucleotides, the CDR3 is TGTGCCAGCAGCTTGGCGGGGGCGTCCTACGAGCAGTACTTC. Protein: CASSLAGASYEQYF.

CDR3 loop: CASSYAGFSREKLFF. The CDR3 nucleotides read TGTGCCAGCAGTTACGCCGGGTTCTCACGCGAAAAACTGTTTTTT. This chain uses TRBV6-2 or TRBV6-3 with TRBJ1-4; D uncertain. The V end was cut by 2 bases, the J end by 8 bases, with 15 bases between. Germline V lookup: CDR1 MNHEY, CDR2 SVGEGT. This CDR3 region has 15 residues.

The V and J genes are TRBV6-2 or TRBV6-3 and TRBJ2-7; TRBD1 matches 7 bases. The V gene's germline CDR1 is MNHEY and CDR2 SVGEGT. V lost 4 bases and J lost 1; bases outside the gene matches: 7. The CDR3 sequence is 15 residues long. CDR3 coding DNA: TGTGCCAGCAGTTCGCGATTGGACAGGTCCTACGAGCAGTACTTC. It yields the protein CASSSRLDRSYEQYF.

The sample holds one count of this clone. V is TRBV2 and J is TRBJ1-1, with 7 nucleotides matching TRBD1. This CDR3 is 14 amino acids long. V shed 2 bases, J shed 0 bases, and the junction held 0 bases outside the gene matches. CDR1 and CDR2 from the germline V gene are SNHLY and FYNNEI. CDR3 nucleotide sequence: TGTGCCAGCAGTGAACAGGGGGTGAACACTGAAGCTTTCTTT. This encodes CASSEQGVNTEAFF.

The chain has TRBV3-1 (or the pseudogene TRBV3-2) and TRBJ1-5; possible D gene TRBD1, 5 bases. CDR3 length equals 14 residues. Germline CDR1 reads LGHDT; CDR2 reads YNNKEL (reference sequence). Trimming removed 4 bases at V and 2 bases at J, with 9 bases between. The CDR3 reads CASSPSGGNQPQHF. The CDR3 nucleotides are TGTGCCAGCAGCCCATCGGGGGGCAATCAGCCCCAGCATTTT.

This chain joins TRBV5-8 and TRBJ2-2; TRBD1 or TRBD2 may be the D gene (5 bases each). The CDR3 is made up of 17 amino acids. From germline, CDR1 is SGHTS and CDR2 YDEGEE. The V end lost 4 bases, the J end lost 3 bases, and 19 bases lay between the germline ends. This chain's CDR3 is CASSRFQGVGDTGELFF. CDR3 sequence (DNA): TGTGCCAGCAGCCGGTTCCAGGGTGTGGGAGACACCGGGGAGCTGTTTTTT.

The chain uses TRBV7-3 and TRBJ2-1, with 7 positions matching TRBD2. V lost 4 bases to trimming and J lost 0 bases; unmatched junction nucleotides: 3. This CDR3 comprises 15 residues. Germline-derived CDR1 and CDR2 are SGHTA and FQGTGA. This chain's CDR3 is CASSSGGSSYNEQFF. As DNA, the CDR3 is TGTGCCAGCAGCTCCGGGGGGAGCTCCTACAATGAGCAGTTCTTC.

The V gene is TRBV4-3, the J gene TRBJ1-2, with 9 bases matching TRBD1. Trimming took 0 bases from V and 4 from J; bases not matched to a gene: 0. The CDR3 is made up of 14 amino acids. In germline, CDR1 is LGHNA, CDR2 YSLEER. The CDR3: CASSQEDRGYGYTF. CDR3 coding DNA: TGCGCCAGCAGCCAAGAGGACAGGGGCTATGGCTACACCTTC.

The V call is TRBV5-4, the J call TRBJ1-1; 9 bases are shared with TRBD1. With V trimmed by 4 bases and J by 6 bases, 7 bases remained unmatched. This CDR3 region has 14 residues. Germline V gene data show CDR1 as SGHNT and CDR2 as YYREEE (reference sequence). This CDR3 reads CASSRDRAAPEAFF. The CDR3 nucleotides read TGTGCCAGCAGCAGGGACAGGGCAGCCCCTGAAGCTTTCTTT. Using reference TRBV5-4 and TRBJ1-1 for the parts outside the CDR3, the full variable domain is ETGVTQSPTHLIKTRGQQVTLRCSSQSGHNTVSWYQQALGQGPQFIFQYYREEENGRGNFPPRFSGLQFPNYSSELNVNALELDDSALYLCASSRDRAAPEAFFGQGTRLTVV.

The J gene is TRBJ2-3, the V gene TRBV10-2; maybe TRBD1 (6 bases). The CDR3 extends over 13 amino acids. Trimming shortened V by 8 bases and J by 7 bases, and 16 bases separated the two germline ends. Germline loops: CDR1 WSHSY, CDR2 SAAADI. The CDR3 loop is CASGATQGNTQYF. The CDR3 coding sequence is TGCGCCAGCGGGGCTACACAGGGAAATACGCAGTATTTT.

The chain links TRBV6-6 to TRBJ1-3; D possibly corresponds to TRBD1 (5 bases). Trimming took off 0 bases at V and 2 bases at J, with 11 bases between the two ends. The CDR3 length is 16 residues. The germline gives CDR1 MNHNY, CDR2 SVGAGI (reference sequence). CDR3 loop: CASSYSPQGTGNTIYF. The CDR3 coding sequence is TGTGCCAGCAGTTACTCCCCCCAGGGCACTGGAAACACCATATATTTT.